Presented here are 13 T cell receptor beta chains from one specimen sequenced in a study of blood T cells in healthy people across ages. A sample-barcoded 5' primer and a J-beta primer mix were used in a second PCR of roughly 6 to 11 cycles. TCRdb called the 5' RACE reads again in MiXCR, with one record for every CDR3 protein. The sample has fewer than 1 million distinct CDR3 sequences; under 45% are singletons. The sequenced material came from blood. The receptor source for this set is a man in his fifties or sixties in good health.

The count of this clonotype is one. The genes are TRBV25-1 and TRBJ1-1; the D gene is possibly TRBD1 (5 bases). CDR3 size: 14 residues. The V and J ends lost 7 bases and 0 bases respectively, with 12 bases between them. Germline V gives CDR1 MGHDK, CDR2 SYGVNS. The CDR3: CASTTVGVNTEAFF. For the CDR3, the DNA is TGTGCCAGCACCACGGTGGGGGTGAACACTGAAGCTTTCTTT.

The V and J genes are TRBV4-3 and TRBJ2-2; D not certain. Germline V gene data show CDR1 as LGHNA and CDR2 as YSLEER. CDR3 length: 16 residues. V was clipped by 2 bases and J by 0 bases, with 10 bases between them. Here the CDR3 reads CASSQSPSSNTGELFF. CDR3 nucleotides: TGCGCCAGCAGCCAATCCCCGTCCTCGAACACCGGGGAGCTGTTTTTT.

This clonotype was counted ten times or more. The CDR3 is CAISSATAGGETQYF. CDR3 coding DNA: TGTGCCATCAGTTCTGCGACCGCAGGCGGGGAGACCCAGTACTTC. The chain recombines TRBV10-3 with TRBJ2-5; a possible D gene is TRBD2 (5 bases). The ends were cut back, 5 bases at V and 5 bases at J, with 18 bases in the middle. CDR1 is ENHRY, CDR2 SYGVKD, per germline. The CDR3 has 15 residues.

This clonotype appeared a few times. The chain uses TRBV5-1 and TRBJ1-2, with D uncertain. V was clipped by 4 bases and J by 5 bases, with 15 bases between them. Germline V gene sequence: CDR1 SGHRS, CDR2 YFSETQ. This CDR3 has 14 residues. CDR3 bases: TGCGCCAGCAGCCCCCACCGTGTAGAATATGGCTACACCTTC. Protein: CASSPHRVEYGYTF.

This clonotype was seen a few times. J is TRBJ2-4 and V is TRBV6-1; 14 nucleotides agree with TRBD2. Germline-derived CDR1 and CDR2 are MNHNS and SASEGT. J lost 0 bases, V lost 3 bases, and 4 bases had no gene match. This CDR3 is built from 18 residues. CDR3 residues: CASSDFGTSGGAKNIQYF. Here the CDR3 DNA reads TGTGCCAGCAGTGATTTTGGGACTAGCGGGGGAGCCAAAAACATTCAGTACTTC.

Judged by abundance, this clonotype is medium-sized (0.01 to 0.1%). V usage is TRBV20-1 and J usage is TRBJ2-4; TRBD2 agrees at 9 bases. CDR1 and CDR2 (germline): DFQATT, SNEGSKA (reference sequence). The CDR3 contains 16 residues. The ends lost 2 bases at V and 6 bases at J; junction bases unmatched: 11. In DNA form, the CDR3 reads TGCAGTGCTAGATACTACCTAGAGCGGGGGGCAAACATTCAGTACTTC. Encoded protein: CSARYYLERGANIQYF.

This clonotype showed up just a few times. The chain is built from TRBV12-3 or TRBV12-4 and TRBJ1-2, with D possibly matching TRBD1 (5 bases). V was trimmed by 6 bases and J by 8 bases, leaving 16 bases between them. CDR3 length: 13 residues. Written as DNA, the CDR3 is TGTGCCAGCAGGGTAGGCTTCACAGGCGGCTACACCTTC. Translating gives CASRVGFTGGYTF.

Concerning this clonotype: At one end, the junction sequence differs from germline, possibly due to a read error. CDR3 bases: TGTGCCAGCAGCTTGGACGGAGGCCTATCCTACAATAAGCAGTTCTTC. This gives the protein CASSLDGGLSYNKQFF. This chain connects TRBV11-2 to TRBJ2-1; TRBD2 might be the D (5 bases). Looked up from germline, CDR1 is SGHAT and CDR2 is FQNNGV. This CDR3 is 16 amino acids long.

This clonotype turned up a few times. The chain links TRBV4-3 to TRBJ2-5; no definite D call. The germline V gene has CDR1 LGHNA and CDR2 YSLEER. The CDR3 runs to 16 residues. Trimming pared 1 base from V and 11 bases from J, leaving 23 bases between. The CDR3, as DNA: TGCGCCAGCAGCCAAGTCGGAATGGTAGCAGGTTCGAAGCAGTACTTC. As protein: CASSQVGMVAGSKQYF.

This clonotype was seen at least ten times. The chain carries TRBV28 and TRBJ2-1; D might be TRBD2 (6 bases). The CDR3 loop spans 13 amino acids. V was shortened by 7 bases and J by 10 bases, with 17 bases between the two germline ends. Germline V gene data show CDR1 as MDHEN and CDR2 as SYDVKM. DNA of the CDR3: TGTGCCAGCAAAGCGGGCGACAAGGGGGAGCAGTTCTTC. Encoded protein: CASKAGDKGEQFF.

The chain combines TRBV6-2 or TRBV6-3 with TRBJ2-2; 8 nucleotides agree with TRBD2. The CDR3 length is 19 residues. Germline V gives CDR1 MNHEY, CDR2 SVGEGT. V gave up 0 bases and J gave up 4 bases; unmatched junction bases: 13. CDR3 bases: TGTGCCAGCAGTTACTCCTTCCCTTTCGGGGGGGTCGTCACCGGGGAGCTGTTTTTT. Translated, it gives CASSYSFPFGGVVTGELFF.

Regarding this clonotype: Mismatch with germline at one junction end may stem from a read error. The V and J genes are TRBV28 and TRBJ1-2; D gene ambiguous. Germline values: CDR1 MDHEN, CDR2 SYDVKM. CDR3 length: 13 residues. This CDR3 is CTSSFHRGYGYTF. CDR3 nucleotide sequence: TGTACCAGCAGTTTCCACCGGGGATATGGCTACACCTTC.

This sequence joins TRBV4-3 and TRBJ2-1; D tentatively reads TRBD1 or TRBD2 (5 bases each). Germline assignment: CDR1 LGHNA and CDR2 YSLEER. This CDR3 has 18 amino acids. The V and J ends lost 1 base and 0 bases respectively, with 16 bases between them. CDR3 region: CASSQVYGASSSYNEQFF. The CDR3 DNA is TGCGCCAGCAGCCAAGTTTACGGGGCGTCGAGCTCCTACAATGAGCAGTTCTTC.